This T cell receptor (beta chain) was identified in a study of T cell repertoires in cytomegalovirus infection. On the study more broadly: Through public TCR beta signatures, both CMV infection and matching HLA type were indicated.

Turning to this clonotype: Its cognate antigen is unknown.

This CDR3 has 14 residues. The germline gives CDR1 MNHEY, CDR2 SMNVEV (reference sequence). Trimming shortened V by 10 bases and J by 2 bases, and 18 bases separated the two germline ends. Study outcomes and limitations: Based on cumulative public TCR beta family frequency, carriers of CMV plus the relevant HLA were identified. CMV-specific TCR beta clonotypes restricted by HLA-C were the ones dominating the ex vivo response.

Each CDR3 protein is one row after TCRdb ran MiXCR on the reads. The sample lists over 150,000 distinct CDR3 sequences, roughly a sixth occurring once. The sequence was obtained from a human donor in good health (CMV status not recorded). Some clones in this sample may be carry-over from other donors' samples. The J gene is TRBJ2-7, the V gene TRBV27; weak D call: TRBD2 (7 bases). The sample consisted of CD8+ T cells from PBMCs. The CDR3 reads CATMLRGGTYEQYF. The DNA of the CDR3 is TGTGCCACCATGTTGCGCGGGGGCACCTACGAGCAGTACTTC.